These T cell receptor beta chains were read from a single sample in a study of blood T cell repertoires in COVID-19. Profiled with immunoSEQ multiplex PCR; TCRdb holds only in-frame clones, not every one. This table holds approximately 360,000 clones, 80% to 90% found once. Sequenced: PBMCs or T cells enriched from blood (not recorded which). These receptors came from a man aged 40-55 years in a cohort exposed to, infected with or recovered from COVID-19 (not recorded which). CDR3s include the opening cysteine and the closing phenylalanine or tryptophan. The D gene is left open where the match is weak. A clone size is listed for some rows: how often the clone was seen (once, few, many), or a class if it is expanded.

cdr3_aa cdr3_nt j_call d_call clone_size v_call
CASSLSGSWRNEQFF TGTGCCAGCAGTCTTAGCGGGAGTTGGCGCAATGAGCAGTTCTTC TRBJ2-1 TRBD2 . TRBV27
CSASTTGVNTEAFF TGCAGTGCTAGTACGACAGGGGTGAACACTGAAGCTTTCTTT TRBJ1-1 TRBD1 . TRBV20-1
CASTGTSGRDEQFF TGTGCCAGCACGGGGACTAGCGGGAGAGATGAGCAGTTCTTC TRBJ2-1 TRBD2 . TRBV28
CASSLGQGQEKLFF TGCGCCAGCAGCTTGGGACAGGGACAGGAAAAACTGTTTTTT TRBJ1-4 TRBD1 . TRBV5-1
CASSLGDRNYEQYF TGTGCCAGCAGCTTAGGGGACAGAAACTACGAGCAGTACTTC TRBJ2-7 TRBD1 . TRBV7-2
CASSIVRGSYEQYF TGTGCCAGTAGTATCGTCCGAGGCTCCTACGAGCAGTACTTC TRBJ2-7 . . TRBV19
CASSLGDREQFF TGTGCCAGCAGCCTAGGGGACAGGGAGCAGTTCTTC TRBJ2-1 TRBD1 . TRBV5-4
CASREGVDYGYTF TGTGCCAGCAGAGAGGGGGTGGACTATGGCTACACCTTC TRBJ1-2 . . TRBV11-1
CASTRGRGRYNEQFF TGTGCCAGCACCCGGGGGAGAGGCCGATACAATGAGCAGTTCTTC TRBJ2-1 . . TRBV25-1
CASSPQRTVRTEAFF TGTGCCAGCAGTCCCCAACGGACAGTTAGGACTGAAGCTTTCTTT TRBJ1-1 . . TRBV28
CASNRDHYNEQFF TGTGCCAGCAACAGGGACCACTACAATGAACAGTTCTTC TRBJ2-1 . few TRBV2
CASSLGVAGGPETQYF TGCGCCAGCAGCTTGGGAGTAGCGGGAGGGCCGGAGACCCAGTACTTC TRBJ2-5 TRBD2 . TRBV5-1
CASTRLARYEQYF TGTGCCAGCACCAGACTAGCGCGCTACGAGCAGTACTTC TRBJ2-7 TRBD2 . TRBV28
CASSREQGGAYGYTF TGTGCCAGCAGCAGAGAACAGGGGGGCGCCTATGGCTACACCTTC TRBJ1-2 TRBD1 . TRBV9
CASNLDSYEQYF TGTGCCAGCAACCTCGACAGCTACGAGCAGTACTTC TRBJ2-7 . once TRBV2
CASSVPRGGYTF TGTGCCAGCAGCGTACCCAGGGGTGGCTACACCTTC TRBJ1-2 . . TRBV3-1/TRBV3-2
CSVEESAGTEAFF TGCAGCGTTGAAGAATCAGCGGGAACTGAAGCTTTCTTT TRBJ1-1 . . TRBV29-1
CASSYSRVGGAGELFF TGTGCCAGCAGTTACTCCCGGGTCGGAGGGGCCGGGGAGCTGTTTTTT TRBJ2-2 . few TRBV6-2/TRBV6-3
CASGARWTEAFF TGTGCTAGTGGTGCTAGGTGGACTGAAGCTTTCTTT TRBJ1-1 . . TRBV12-5
CASSRGQGGTEAFF TGCGCCAGCAGCCGTGGACAGGGAGGGACTGAAGCTTTCTTT TRBJ1-1 TRBD1 . TRBV4-1
CASSLAGTSGYEQYF TGTGCCAGCAGCTTAGCTGGGACTAGCGGCTACGAGCAGTACTTC TRBJ2-7 TRBD2 . TRBV7-9
CASSLVQGHGYTF TGCGCCAGCAGCTTGGTACAGGGGCATGGCTACACCTTC TRBJ1-2 TRBD1 . TRBV5-1
CASSRSGTSGPYEQYF TGTGCCAGCAGCCGCAGCGGGACTAGCGGACCTTACGAGCAGTACTTC TRBJ2-7 TRBD2 . TRBV11-3
CAIRLAGGTGELFF TGTGCCATCAGACTAGCGGGAGGTACCGGGGAGCTGTTTTTT TRBJ2-2 TRBD2 . TRBV10-3
CASIYEGNDGELFF TGCGCCAGCATATACGAGGGTAATGACGGGGAGCTGTTTTTT TRBJ2-2 . . TRBV5-1
CASSPGTRVNEQFF TGTGCCAGCTCACCTGGGACTAGGGTCAATGAGCAGTTCTTC TRBJ2-1 TRBD2 once TRBV18
CASSSQGSYNSPLHF TGTGCCAGCAGCTCTCAGGGCTCCTATAATTCACCCCTCCACTTT TRBJ1-6 . . TRBV5-5
CASRLKTLAGDHRNEQFF TGTGCAAGTCGCCTAAAAACACTAGCGGGAGATCATAGGAATGAGCAGTTCTTC TRBJ2-1 . . TRBV12-2
CAWTRDRVFASGRAVVYEQYF TGTGCCTGGACCCGGGACAGGGTGTTCGCTAGCGGGAGGGCCGTGGTCTACGAGCAGTACTTC TRBJ2-7 TRBD2 . TRBV30
CASSLAASYNEQFF TGCGCCAGCAGCTTGGCTGCGTCCTACAATGAGCAGTTCTTC TRBJ2-1 . . TRBV5-1
CASSLRGRSYEQYF TGTGCCAGCAGTTTACGAGGGCGGAGCTACGAGCAGTACTTC TRBJ2-7 . . TRBV27
CASSLGGAGEQYF TGTGCCAGCAGTTTAGGGGGGGCCGGCGAGCAGTACTTC TRBJ2-7 . few TRBV27
CASSSYRGFSTGELFF TGTGCCAGCAGCTCCTACAGGGGTTTTAGCACCGGGGAGCTGTTTTTT TRBJ2-2 TRBD1 once TRBV11-3
CASSHGEGTYEQYF TGTGCCAGCAGCCATGGGGAGGGGACCTACGAGCAGTACTTC TRBJ2-7 TRBD2 . TRBV3-1/TRBV3-2
CASSLLPGLAGAWEQFF TGTGCCAGCAGTCTCCTTCCCGGACTAGCGGGAGCGTGGGAGCAGTTCTTC TRBJ2-1 TRBD2 . TRBV3-1/TRBV3-2
CASSPGGGYNEQFF TGTGCCAGCAGCCCAGGGGGCGGCTACAATGAGCAGTTCTTC TRBJ2-1 TRBD1 . TRBV7-9
CASSLLSREGYEQYF TGTGCCAGCAGCTTACTCTCGCGGGAGGGCTACGAGCAGTACTTC TRBJ2-7 TRBD2 . TRBV7-9
CAIRRGEGQPQHF TGTGCCATCAGGAGGGGGGAGGGACAGCCCCAGCATTTT TRBJ1-5 . few TRBV10-3
CASSQWPHGTSGLQASTDTQYF TGCGCCAGCAGTCAATGGCCCCACGGGACTAGCGGCCTACAAGCTAGCACAGATACGCAGTATTTT TRBJ2-3 TRBD2 . TRBV23-1
CASSPSGVANEKLFF TGTGCCAGTAGTCCCTCAGGGGTAGCGAATGAAAAACTGTTTTTT TRBJ1-4 . . TRBV19
CAWYRVGTEAFF TGTGCCTGGTACAGGGTGGGTACTGAAGCTTTCTTT TRBJ1-1 . . TRBV30
CASSPDRARKLFF TGTGCCAGCTCACCCGACAGGGCCCGGAAACTGTTTTTT TRBJ1-4 TRBD1 . TRBV18
CASSFGYVGTAYGYTF TGTGCCAGCAGCTTCGGATACGTCGGGACAGCCTATGGCTACACCTTC TRBJ1-2 TRBD1 . TRBV5-8
CASSQDRVNEKLFF TGCGCCAGCAGCCAGGACAGGGTTAATGAAAAACTGTTTTTT TRBJ1-4 TRBD1 few TRBV5-1
CASSPGTGFNEKLFF TGTGCCAGCAGTCCAGGGACAGGGTTTAATGAAAAACTGTTTTTT TRBJ1-4 TRBD1 once TRBV28
CASSSIVSGYTF TGTGCCAGCAGTTCTATAGTGAGTGGCTACACCTTC TRBJ1-2 . . TRBV6-6
CASSSEPGREKLFF TGCGCCAGCAGCTCAGAACCAGGGCGTGAAAAACTGTTTTTT TRBJ1-4 . . TRBV5-1
CASSLRTGVGYTF TGTGCCAGCAGTTTACGAACAGGGGTCGGCTACACCTTC TRBJ1-2 TRBD1 . TRBV27
CSARSGSAPDTQYF TGCAGCGCTAGAAGCGGGAGCGCCCCAGATACGCAGTATTTT TRBJ2-3 TRBD2 . TRBV29-1
CASSLGGHGRYNEQFF TGTGCCAGCAGCTTAGGAGGGCACGGCCGATACAATGAGCAGTTCTTC TRBJ2-1 . . TRBV11-3
CASSSRDWGGSDTQYF TGTGCCAGCAGCTCCCGGGACTGGGGGGGGTCAGATACGCAGTATTTT TRBJ2-3 TRBD2 . TRBV3-1/TRBV3-2
CASGFQGASGNTIYF TGTGCTAGTGGTTTTCAGGGGGCGAGTGGAAACACCATATATTTT TRBJ1-3 TRBD1 . TRBV12-5
CASSYSGRSSYGYTF TGTGCCAGCAGTTACTCGGGGCGTTCCTCCTATGGCTACACCTTC TRBJ1-2 . . TRBV6-5
CASSADRASGANVLTF TGTGCCAGCAGTGCGGACAGGGCCTCTGGGGCCAACGTCCTGACTTTC TRBJ2-6 TRBD1 . TRBV27
CASSTQGGTEAFF TGCGCCAGCAGCACGCAGGGGGGAACTGAAGCTTTCTTT TRBJ1-1 TRBD1 . TRBV5-1
CASSIGQGSGNTIYF TGTGCCAGCAGCATAGGACAGGGATCGGGAAACACCATATATTTT TRBJ1-3 TRBD1 . TRBV7-9
CASSEPGTGEYGYTF TGTGCCAGTAGTGAACCCGGGACAGGGGAATATGGCTACACCTTC TRBJ1-2 TRBD1 . TRBV19